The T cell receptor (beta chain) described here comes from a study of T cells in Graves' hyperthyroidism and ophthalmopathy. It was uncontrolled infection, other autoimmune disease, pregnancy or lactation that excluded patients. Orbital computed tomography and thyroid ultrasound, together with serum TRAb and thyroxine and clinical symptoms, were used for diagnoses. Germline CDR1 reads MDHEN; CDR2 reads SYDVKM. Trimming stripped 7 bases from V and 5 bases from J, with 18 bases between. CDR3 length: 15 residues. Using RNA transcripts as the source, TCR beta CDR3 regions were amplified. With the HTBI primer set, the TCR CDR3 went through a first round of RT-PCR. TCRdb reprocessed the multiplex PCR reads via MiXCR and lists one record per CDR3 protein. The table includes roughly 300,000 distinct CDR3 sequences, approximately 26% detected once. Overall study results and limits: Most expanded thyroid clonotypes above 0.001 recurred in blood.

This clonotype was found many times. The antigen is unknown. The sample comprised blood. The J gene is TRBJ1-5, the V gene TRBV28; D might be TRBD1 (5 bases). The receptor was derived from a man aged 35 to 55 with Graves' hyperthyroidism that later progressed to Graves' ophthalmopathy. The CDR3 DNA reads TGTGCCAGCATCACAGGTGGTCGGTACGATCAGCCCCAGCATTTT. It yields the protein CASITGGRYDQPQHF.